The 18 T cell receptor beta chains below come from one sample, sequenced in a study of blood T cell repertoires in COVID-19. Profiling relied on immunoSEQ multiplex PCR, and the TCRdb table lists in-frame clones only, not all of them. The profile covers some 120,000 clones, with over 80% appearing a single time and 2% to 2.5% taken by the ten largest. The sequenced sample consisted of peripheral blood. The receptor set was obtained from a man aged 25-45 years with acute or convalescent COVID-19.

This sequence joins TRBV6-5 and TRBJ2-2, with D perhaps TRBD2 (5 bases). Trimming removed 0 bases at V and 0 bases at J, with 8 bases between. Germline values: CDR1 MNHEY, CDR2 SVGAGI. The CDR3 length is 16 residues. CDR3 sequence reads: CASSYSPSSNTGELFF. The CDR3 DNA reads TGTGCCAGCAGTTACTCTCCTAGCTCGAACACCGGGGAGCTGTTTTTT.

This clone was recorded only once. In DNA, the CDR3 is TGTGCCAGCAGTTACGGTTGGGGGAGCGGGGGAGAGACCCAGTACTTC. The encoded protein is CASSYGWGSGGETQYF. The chain has TRBV6-5 and TRBJ2-5; TRBD2 matches at 8 bases. There are 16 residues in the CDR3. Germline V gene sequence: CDR1 MNHEY, CDR2 SVGAGI. Trimming removed 2 bases from V and 4 bases from J; junction bases left unmatched: 9.

This chain connects TRBV4-1 to TRBJ2-1, with a possible D match to TRBD1 (6 bases). Germline CDR1 and CDR2: MGHRA and YSYEKL. The CDR3 is made up of 18 amino acids. Trimming removed 5 bases at V and 5 bases at J, with 25 bases between. Written as DNA, the CDR3 is TGCGCCAGCAGCGTAAGAGGGTCCCGAGGGGGAGCGAACAATGAGCAGTTCTTC. Translating gives CASSVRGSRGGANNEQFF.

The gene calls are TRBV7-3 and TRBJ2-3; 10 nucleotides agree with TRBD2. Germline V gives CDR1 SGHTA, CDR2 FQGTGA. This CDR3 spans 15 amino acids. With V trimmed by 10 bases and J by 2 bases, 9 bases remained unmatched. CDR3 sequence reads: CATSLAGSPTDTQYF. DNA of the CDR3: TGTGCCACCTCACTAGCGGGATCCCCCACAGATACGCAGTATTTT.

The chain is built from TRBV15 and TRBJ1-5, with D possibly matching TRBD1 (5 bases). Germline V lookup: CDR1 LNHNV, CDR2 YYDKDF (reference sequence). The CDR3 contains 14 residues. Trimming pared 3 bases from V and 6 bases from J, leaving 12 bases between. The CDR3 reads CATSRDIVGQPQHF. The CDR3 region has the DNA TGTGCCACCAGCAGGGACATCGTGGGTCAGCCCCAGCATTTT. Filled out from reference TRBV15 and TRBJ1-5, the complete variable domain reads DAMVIQNPRYQVTQFGKPVTLSCSQTLNHNVMYWYQQKSSQAPKLLFHYYDKDFNNEADTPDNFQSRRPNTSFCFLDIRSPGLGDTAMYLCATSRDIVGQPQHFGDGTRLSIL.

This chain joins TRBV19 and TRBJ2-2, with a possible D match to TRBD1 (5 bases). The germline V gene encodes CDR1 LNHDA and CDR2 SQIVND (reference sequence). Trimming cost V 7 bases and J 6 bases, with 15 bases left between them. CDR3 length equals 14 residues. The CDR3, as DNA: TGTGCCAGTAAACCGGACATCTCTTCCGGGGAGCTGTTTTTT. Translated, it gives CASKPDISSGELFF.

This clone was detected a few times. This chain connects TRBV2 to TRBJ2-2; 11 nucleotides line up with TRBD1. V lost 11 bases, J lost 4 bases, and 6 bases stayed unmatched. This CDR3 is 14 amino acids long. Germline V lookup: CDR1 SNHLY, CDR2 FYNNEI. CDR3 in amino acids: CAGGQGAVTGELFF. Here the CDR3 DNA reads TGTGCCGGAGGACAGGGGGCGGTCACCGGGGAGCTGTTTTTT.

The rearrangement uses TRBV19 and TRBJ1-2, with 8 bases identical to TRBD1. From germline, CDR1 is LNHDA and CDR2 SQIVND (reference sequence). The length of the CDR3 is 15 residues. V lost 4 bases and J lost 4; bases outside the gene matches: 8. CDR3 residues: CASSSAPGGSYGYTF. As DNA, the CDR3 is TGTGCCAGTAGTAGCGCCCCAGGGGGCAGCTATGGCTACACCTTC.

This clone was picked up a small number of times. The chain recombines TRBV27 with TRBJ2-7; possible D gene TRBD2, 5 bases. The CDR3 has 14 amino acids. Between the trimmed V and J ends, which lost 5 bases and 3 bases, there was a span of 14 bases. In germline, CDR1 is MNHEY, CDR2 SMNVEV (reference sequence). The CDR3 region is CASSRDGLFYEQYV. For the CDR3, the DNA is TGTGCCAGCAGTAGAGACGGACTGTTCTACGAGCAGTACGTC.

The chain links TRBV9 to TRBJ1-1; no definite D call. Trimming removed 0 bases from V and 6 bases from J, with 9 bases in between. Germline V CDR1 and CDR2: SGDLS, YYNGEE. This CDR3 region has 13 residues. The CDR3 reads CASSVVSGSEAFF. CDR3 coding DNA: TGTGCCAGCAGCGTAGTATCAGGTTCTGAAGCTTTCTTT.

The J gene is TRBJ1-2, the V gene TRBV11-2; 8 positions agree with TRBD1. In germline, CDR1 is SGHAT, CDR2 FQNNGV. The CDR3 contains 14 residues. J was trimmed by 8 bases and V by 5 bases; bases with no gene match: 10. The CDR3 DNA reads TGTGCCAGCAGCACCTCCGACAGGGGAGGGGGCTACACCTTC. This sequence encodes CASSTSDRGGGYTF.

This chain links TRBV11-3 with TRBJ2-3; 10 bases align to TRBD2. Per germline, CDR1 SGHNT and CDR2 YENEEA. V lost 0 bases to trimming and J lost 5 bases; unmatched junction nucleotides: 17. The CDR3 covers 20 residues. This CDR3 reads CASSLDYCEREGLLGDTQYF. CDR3 DNA sequence: TGTGCCAGCAGCTTAGACTATTGTGAGCGGGAGGGCCTATTGGGAGATACGCAGTATTTT.

V usage is TRBV4-1 and J usage is TRBJ2-2; a possible D gene is TRBD1 (5 bases). CDR3 size: 15 residues. Trimming cost V 0 bases and J 4 bases, with 9 bases left between them. Germline CDR1 reads MGHRA; CDR2 reads YSYEKL. This CDR3 is CASSQEGHSTGELFF. CDR3 sequence (DNA): TGCGCCAGCAGCCAAGAGGGGCACTCCACCGGGGAGCTGTTTTTT.

The rearrangement links TRBV6-5 to TRBJ1-4; the match to TRBD1 covers 8 bases. The CDR3 length is 15 residues. V shed 0 bases, J shed 8 bases, and the junction held 5 bases outside the gene matches. Germline V gives CDR1 MNHEY, CDR2 SVGAGI. The DNA of the CDR3 is TGTGCCAGCAGTTACTCCAGGGGGCTGGGAGAAAAACTGTTTTTT. Protein sequence: CASSYSRGLGEKLFF.

The chain links TRBV12-3 or TRBV12-4 to TRBJ2-1; D might be TRBD1 (6 bases). The CDR3 loop spans 11 amino acids. Trimming removed 5 bases at V and 12 bases at J, with 11 bases between. The CDR3 sequence: CASSRMDRQFF. The CDR3 nucleotides read TGTGCCAGCAGTCGGATGGACAGGCAGTTCTTC.

This sequence joins TRBV9 and TRBJ1-2, with TRBD1 identical over 8 bases. The CDR3 has 15 residues. CDR1 is SGDLS, CDR2 YYNGEE, per germline. With V trimmed by 0 bases and J by 2 bases, 3 bases remained unmatched. The CDR3, as DNA: TGTGCCAGCAGCGTAGGGGACAGGATCAACTATGGCTACACCTTC. This sequence encodes CASSVGDRINYGYTF.

The chain carries TRBV4-3 and TRBJ1-5; D perhaps matches TRBD1 (5 bases). V was shortened by 0 bases and J by 3 bases, with 9 bases between the two germline ends. Germline CDR1 reads LGHNA; CDR2 reads YSLEER. The CDR3 has 15 residues. In nucleotides, the CDR3 is TGCGCCAGCAGCCAAGATAGGGGTTACAATCAGCCCCAGCATTTT. It yields the protein CASSQDRGYNQPQHF.

This clone was detected only a few times. The rearrangement links TRBV27 to TRBJ1-4, with a tentative D call TRBD1 (6 bases). In germline, CDR1 is MNHEY, CDR2 SMNVEV (reference sequence). Trimming stripped 3 bases from V and 8 bases from J, with 16 bases between. The CDR3 covers 15 residues. CDR3 amino acids: CASSFIRGSGEKLFF. The CDR3 DNA sequence: TGTGCCAGCAGTTTCATCAGGGGCAGTGGGGAAAAACTGTTTTTT.